These 22 T cell receptor beta chains were sequenced from one sample in a study of early T cells in non-severe SARS-CoV-2 infection (TCRdb year 2021). Receptor amplification or capture employed 5' RACE. The run used a NextSeq 500. TCRdb reran the public reads through fastp at Q25 and MiXCR, keeping productive beta chains. Rows with one shared CDR3 protein collapse into an entry with the most common genes and DNA. The sample table shows more than 15,000 distinct CDR3 sequences, and more than 4.5% are seen once. Together, the top ten hold 5% to 7% of the sample. Source material: whole blood. The receptors were gathered from an adult who was a healthcare worker with PCR-confirmed SARS-CoV-2 infection or an uninfected control (not recorded which).

This clonotype was found a few times. The chain has TRBV2 and TRBJ1-5, with unresolved D. This CDR3 has 13 residues. The germline V gene encodes CDR1 SNHLY and CDR2 FYNNEI. The V end was cut by 6 bases, the J end by 0 bases, with 6 bases between. This chain's CDR3 is CASSLYSNQPQHF. The CDR3 nucleotides are TGTGCCAGCAGCCTTTATAGCAATCAGCCCCAGCATTTT.

By proportion, this clonotype is medium-sized. The gene calls are TRBV13 and TRBJ1-5, with D tentatively TRBD1 (5 bases). CDR3 length: 14 amino acids. CDR1 PRHDT and CDR2 FYEKMQ come from the germline V gene (reference sequence). Trimming took off 4 bases at V and 0 bases at J, with 7 bases between the two ends. The CDR3: CASSSGGSNQPQHF. The CDR3 region has the DNA TGTGCCAGCAGCTCCGGGGGTAGCAATCAGCCCCAGCATTTT.

Within the sample, this clonotype is medium-sized. The chain combines TRBV12-3 or TRBV12-4 with TRBJ2-7; 8 nucleotides agree with TRBD1. CDR3 size: 15 residues. With V trimmed by 6 bases and J by 0 bases, 7 bases remained unmatched. In nucleotides, the CDR3 is TGTGCCAGCAGACTGACAGGGGTCCCCTCCTACGAGCAGTACGTC. Translated: CASRLTGVPSYEQYV.

J is TRBJ2-1 and V is TRBV5-4; D perhaps matches TRBD2 (5 bases). The CDR3 is 13 residues long. The germline V gene encodes CDR1 SGHNT and CDR2 YYREEE (reference sequence). Trimming cost V 4 bases and J 7 bases, with 12 bases left between them. CDR3 sequence: CASSLGLGNEQFF. In nucleotides, the CDR3 is TGTGCCAGCAGCCTAGGACTGGGAAATGAGCAGTTCTTC.

This clonotype rates as medium-sized (0.01 to 0.1%). The V and J genes are TRBV10-3 and TRBJ2-2; D ambiguous. The germline V gene has CDR1 ENHRY and CDR2 SYGVKD. Between the trimmed V and J ends, which lost 3 bases and 1 base, there was a span of 6 bases. CDR3 length equals 14 residues. The CDR3 coding sequence is TGTGCCATCAGTGATAACGGGAACACCGGGGAGCTGTTTTTT. Translated, it gives CAISDNGNTGELFF.

By proportion, this clonotype is medium-sized. CDR3 DNA: TGTGCCACCAGTGATTGGCCGGGACTAGCGGGAGGAGATGAGCAGTTCTTC. Encoded protein: CATSDWPGLAGGDEQFF. This chain joins TRBV24-1 and TRBJ2-1, with 15 bases aligning to TRBD2. The germline V gene has CDR1 KGHDR and CDR2 SFDVKD. This CDR3 spans 17 amino acids. Trimming at V came to 2 bases and at J to 8 bases, leaving 6 bases not matched to a gene.

The chain recombines TRBV5-6 with TRBJ2-1; 14 nucleotides align to TRBD2. Germline V gene data show CDR1 as SGHDT and CDR2 as YYEEEE. V was pared by 1 base and J by 8 bases, with 2 bases of the junction left unmatched. The CDR3 spans 15 residues. The CDR3 bases are TGTGCCAGCAGCTTGATGGGACTAGCGGGAGATGAGCAGTTCTTC. Amino acids: CASSLMGLAGDEQFF. The full variable domain, in which reference TRBV5-6 and TRBJ2-1 provide the parts outside the CDR3, is DAGVTQSPTHLIKTRGQQVTLRCSPKSGHDTVSWYQQALGQGPQFIFQYYEEEERQRGNFPDRFSGHQFPNYSSELNVNALLLGDSALYLCASSLMGLAGDEQFFGPGTRLTVL.

This clonotype is medium-sized within its sample. This rearrangement joins TRBV20-1 to TRBJ2-3; D gene ambiguous. The CDR3 is 11 amino acids. CDR1 DFQATT and CDR2 SNEGSKA come from the germline V gene (reference sequence). The V end lost 6 bases, the J end lost 6 bases, and 10 bases lay between the germline ends. The CDR3 reads CSAPTRDTQYF. DNA of the CDR3: TGCAGTGCCCCAACCAGGGATACGCAGTATTTT.

About this clonotype: A much larger clonotype is one base distant, so this may be a read error. The chain couples TRBV4-1 to TRBJ2-3, with 11 bases matching TRBD2. The germline V gene has CDR1 MGHRA and CDR2 YSYEKL. This CDR3 contains 15 residues. The CDR3 coding sequence is TGCGCCAGCAGCCAACGACTAGCGGGACCAGATACGCTGTATTTT. Translation gives CASSQRLAGPDTLYF.

This clonotype appeared many times. This chain joins TRBV6-2 or TRBV6-3 and TRBJ2-1; 14 bases line up with TRBD2. CDR1 MNHEY and CDR2 SVGEGT come from the germline V gene. The V and J ends lost 3 bases and 6 bases, in that order; junction bases with no gene match: 7. CDR3 length: 17 residues. The CDR3 loop is CASSYGRGLAGVNEQFF. The CDR3 DNA is TGTGCCAGCAGTTATGGGCGGGGACTAGCGGGAGTCAATGAGCAGTTCTTC.

This sequence joins TRBV4-3 and TRBJ2-1; TRBD2 aligns across 9 bases. The V gene end was trimmed by 0 bases and the J gene end by 9 bases; junction bases not matched to a gene: 9. The CDR3 is made up of 16 amino acids. CDR1 is LGHNA, CDR2 YSLEER, per germline. Here the CDR3 DNA reads TGCGCCAGCAGCCAAGAGGGACTAGCTGCTATCGCTGAGCAGTTCTTC. Residues: CASSQEGLAAIAEQFF.

This clonotype has more than one count but fewer than ten. CDR3 sequence (DNA): TGTGCCAGCAGGACTCAAGGACAGGGAAGAACCGGGGAGCTGTTTTTT. Translated, it gives CASRTQGQGRTGELFF. The rearrangement joins TRBV11-3 to TRBJ2-2; 8 bases match TRBD1. CDR3 size: 16 residues. Germline V gene data show CDR1 as SGHNT and CDR2 as YENEEA. J gave up 5 bases and V 6 bases, and 11 bases lay outside the gene matches.

By its share, this clonotype is medium-sized (0.01 to 0.1%). The rearrangement uses TRBV28 and TRBJ2-3, with D tentatively TRBD1 (6 bases). Germline CDR1 reads MDHEN; CDR2 reads SYDVKM. Trimming shortened V by 3 bases and J by 5 bases, and 12 bases separated the two germline ends. The CDR3 is made up of 14 amino acids. CDR3 loop: CASSFGGHVDTQYF. The DNA of the CDR3 is TGTGCCAGCAGTTTTGGGGGCCATGTAGATACGCAGTATTTT. Filled out from reference TRBV28 and TRBJ2-3, the complete variable domain reads DVKVTQSSRYLVKRTGEKVFLECVQDMDHENMFWYRQDPGLGLRLIYFSYDVKMKEKGDIPEGYSVSREKKERFSLILESASTNQTSMYLCASSFGGHVDTQYFGPGTRLTVL.

In its sample, this clonotype was seen many times. J is TRBJ2-1 and V is TRBV29-1; TRBD2 might be the D (5 bases). Germline assignment: CDR1 SQVTM and CDR2 ANQGSEA. The CDR3 sequence is 12 residues long. The germline V and J ends were trimmed by 7 bases and 0 bases, with 7 bases remaining between them. In nucleotides, the CDR3 is TGCAGCGCCACTAGCTCCTACAATGAGCAGTTCTTC. Protein product: CSATSSYNEQFF.

This clonotype was detected ten times or more. J is TRBJ2-7 and V is TRBV20-1; D is ambiguous. Germline V gene sequence: CDR1 DFQATT, CDR2 SNEGSKA (reference sequence). V was clipped by 8 bases and J by 4 bases, with 9 bases between them. This CDR3 has 10 amino acids. CDR3 residues: CSMKTYEQYF. DNA for the CDR3: TGCAGTATGAAGACGTACGAGCAGTACTTC.

In this sample, this clonotype turned up many times. This chain uses TRBV7-8 with TRBJ1-1; 8 bases align to TRBD1. The germline gives CDR1 SGHVS, CDR2 FQNEAQ. This CDR3 comprises 13 residues. V gave up 5 bases and J gave up 10 bases; unmatched junction bases: 9. The CDR3 spells CASSNRTGRGAFF. The CDR3 nucleotides read TGTGCCAGCAGCAATCGGACAGGGAGGGGAGCTTTCTTT.

A few counts support this clonotype. This chain uses TRBV11-2 with TRBJ1-4, with D perhaps TRBD1 (5 bases). Germline CDR1 reads SGHAT; CDR2 reads FQNNGV. The CDR3 spans 16 residues. Trimming cost V 5 bases and J 6 bases, with 19 bases left between them. The CDR3 sequence: CASSDPVGVKDEKLFF. The DNA for the CDR3 is TGTGCCAGCAGCGACCCTGTGGGGGTTAAAGATGAAAAACTGTTTTTT.

The chain is built from TRBV15 and TRBJ1-2; a weak D match, TRBD1 (6 bases). This CDR3 spans 15 amino acids. Trimming took off 3 bases at V and 8 bases at J, with 19 bases between the two ends. Germline loops: CDR1 LNHNV, CDR2 YYDKDF (reference sequence). The CDR3 sequence is CATSRTQGTPEGYTF. CDR3 DNA sequence: TGTGCCACCAGCAGGACCCAGGGGACCCCCGAGGGCTACACCTTC.

V and J are TRBV7-6 and TRBJ2-5; a weak D match, TRBD2 (5 bases). Germline values: CDR1 SGHVS, CDR2 FNYEAQ. V was shortened by 3 bases and J by 5 bases, with 7 bases between the two germline ends. There are 12 residues in the CDR3. The chain's CDR3 is CASSFGVETQYF. CDR3 DNA sequence: TGTGCCAGCAGCTTCGGGGTGGAGACCCAGTACTTC.

This clonotype came up many times. The chain employs TRBV10-2 and TRBJ2-3; the match to TRBD2 covers 11 bases. Germline V gene lookup returns CDR1 WSHSY and CDR2 SAAADI. V shed 5 bases, J shed 6 bases, and the junction held 16 bases outside the gene matches. This CDR3 spans 18 amino acids. CDR3 bases: TGCGCCAGCAGTCGGAACCCCCTTCTAGCGGGAGGAGCGGATACGCAGTATTTT. Translating it yields CASSRNPLLAGGADTQYF.

Regarding this clonotype: A much larger clone lies one base from this, so it may be a read error. J is TRBJ1-5 and V is TRBV5-5, with 8 bases lining up with TRBD1. Germline CDR1 and CDR2: SGHKS and YYEKEE (reference sequence). CDR3 length: 15 amino acids. The DNA of the CDR3 is TGTGTCAGCAGCTGGGGAACAGGGGGAAGTCAGCCCCAGCATTTT. This codes for CVSSWGTGGSQPQHF.

This clonotype was seen repeatedly, ten times or more. The genes are TRBV27 and TRBJ2-1; TRBD1 aligns across 8 bases. The V gene end was trimmed by 8 bases and the J gene end by 3 bases; junction bases not matched to a gene: 3. This CDR3 contains 13 residues. Germline-derived CDR1 and CDR2 are MNHEY and SMNVEV (reference sequence). The CDR3 nucleotides are TGTGCCAGCGGACAGGGCAACTACAATGAGCAGTTCTTC. It encodes CASGQGNYNEQFF.